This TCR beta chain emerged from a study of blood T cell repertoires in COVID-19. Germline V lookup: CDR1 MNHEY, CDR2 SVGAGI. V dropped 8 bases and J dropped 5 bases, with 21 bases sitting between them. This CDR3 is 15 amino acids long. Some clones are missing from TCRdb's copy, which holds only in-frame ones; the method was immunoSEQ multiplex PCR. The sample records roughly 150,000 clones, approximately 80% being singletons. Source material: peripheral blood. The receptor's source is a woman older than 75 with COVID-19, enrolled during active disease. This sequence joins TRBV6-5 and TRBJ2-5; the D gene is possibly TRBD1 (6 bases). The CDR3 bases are TGTGCCAGCCTACCAACCGGACAGCGAGTGGAGACCCAGTACTTC. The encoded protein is CASLPTGQRVETQYF.